These 29 T cell receptor beta chains share one sample of origin, sequenced in a study of a mutant IDH1 vaccine in newly diagnosed glioma. TCRdb's copy holds only in-frame clones and misses some; the assay was immunoSEQ multiplex PCR. Among approximately 35,000 clones listed, 75% to 90% were seen once. Regarding time point: baseline, week 1 (first vaccination visit). The treatment: pre-vaccination baseline after standard-of-care therapy. The sequencing here drew on PBMCs, taken from a glioma patient treated with radiotherapy, temozolomide or both. Receptor source: a woman aged 40 to 55 with glioma.

This CDR3 reads CAISEGGRGNEKLFF. The CDR3 bases are TGTGCCATCAGTGAGGGAGGCAGGGGTAATGAAAAACTGTTTTTT. The chain combines TRBV10-3 with TRBJ1-4; weak D call: TRBD1 (6 bases). Looked up from germline, CDR1 is ENHRY and CDR2 is SYGVKD. This CDR3 is built from 15 residues. V was clipped by 2 bases and J by 4 bases, with 11 bases between them.

In nucleotides, the CDR3 is TGTGCCAGCCTGGGACAGGGGTACGAGCAGTACTTC. Its translation: CASLGQGYEQYF. The chain combines TRBV27 with TRBJ2-7; 10 nucleotides align to TRBD1. The length of the CDR3 is 12 residues. V lost 8 bases, J lost 4 bases, and 2 bases stayed unmatched. CDR1 and CDR2 (germline): MNHEY, SMNVEV (reference sequence).

The genes are TRBV6-1 and TRBJ1-4, with D maybe TRBD1 (6 bases). V lost 6 bases, J lost 10 bases, and 18 bases lay in between. The CDR3 spans 14 residues. The germline CDR1 and CDR2 sequences are MNHNS and SASEGT. CDR3 DNA sequence: TGTGCCAGCAGCCAGGGGCAGCTGGAGGGAAAACTGTTTTTT. It encodes CASSQGQLEGKLFF.

This sequence joins TRBV11-2 and TRBJ2-7; D not certain. V was trimmed by 5 bases and J by 3 bases, leaving 17 bases between them. The CDR3 covers 15 residues. Looked up from germline, CDR1 is SGHAT and CDR2 is FQNNGV. CDR3 loop: CASSPSPRSDYEQYF. The CDR3 nucleotides read TGTGCCAGCAGCCCCTCCCCGCGGTCTGACTACGAGCAGTACTTC.

The chain couples TRBV6-1 to TRBJ1-1, with D possibly being TRBD1 (6 bases). CDR1 is MNHNS, CDR2 SASEGT, per germline. The CDR3 is 11 amino acids. V lost 8 bases to trimming and J lost 9 bases, with 13 bases between them. CDR3 sequence reads: CASGTRPQAFF. Written as DNA, the CDR3 is TGTGCCAGCGGGACACGCCCGCAAGCTTTCTTT.

The V call is TRBV5-1, the J call TRBJ1-4, with D possibly being TRBD1 (6 bases). The length of the CDR3 is 14 residues. In germline, CDR1 is SGHRS, CDR2 YFSETQ. V was clipped by 1 base and J by 7 bases, with 11 bases between them. The CDR3 nucleotides read TGCGCCAGCAGCTTGAAACAGGGTGGTGAAAAACTGTTTTTT. This encodes CASSLKQGGEKLFF.

V and J are TRBV30 and TRBJ2-4; D is undetermined. From germline, CDR1 is GTSNPN and CDR2 SVGIG (reference sequence). CDR3 length: 13 amino acids. Trimming removed 4 bases from V and 4 bases from J, with 11 bases in between. Here the CDR3 DNA reads TGTGCCTGGAAGGGTCAGCTTAAAAACATTCAGTACTTC. Amino acid sequence: CAWKGQLKNIQYF.

V gene TRBV7-9 combines with J gene TRBJ1-5; D remains ambiguous. Between the trimmed V and J ends, which lost 5 bases and 1 base, there was a span of 15 bases. Germline V gives CDR1 SEHNR, CDR2 FQNEAQ (reference sequence). This CDR3 contains 16 residues. As DNA, the CDR3 is TGTGCCAGCAGCCCCACCCGTTCGCAGAGCAATCAGCCCCAGCATTTT. Translation: CASSPTRSQSNQPQHF.

The genes are TRBV10-3 and TRBJ2-3, with 13 bases matching TRBD2. Looked up from germline, CDR1 is ENHRY and CDR2 is SYGVKD. The CDR3 has 13 residues. V was pared by 11 bases and J by 6 bases, with 5 bases of the junction left unmatched. CDR3: CAAGLAGADTQYF. In DNA form, the CDR3 reads TGTGCCGCCGGACTAGCGGGGGCGGATACGCAGTATTTT.

The chain carries TRBV11-1 and TRBJ2-5, with 8 bases aligning to TRBD2. V trimming: 0 bases; J trimming: 7 bases; junction bases outside the gene matches: 4. The germline gives CDR1 SGHAT, CDR2 FQDESV (reference sequence). This CDR3 comprises 14 residues. The CDR3 region has the DNA TGTGCCAGCAGCTTAGCGGGACTAGGAGGGACCCAGTACTTC. Encoded protein: CASSLAGLGGTQYF.

The rearrangement links TRBV18 to TRBJ2-5; no definite D call. This CDR3 spans 13 amino acids. Germline CDR1 and CDR2: KGHSH and LQKENI. Between the trimmed V and J ends, which lost 2 bases and 1 base, there was a span of 5 bases. The CDR3 region is CASSPAVQETQYF. CDR3 bases: TGTGCCAGCTCACCAGCGGTCCAAGAGACCCAGTACTTC.

The V call is TRBV5-1, the J call TRBJ2-1, with D possibly matching TRBD2 (6 bases). The CDR3 length is 21 residues. The V gene lost 3 bases and the J gene lost 0 bases, with 28 bases spanning the gap. Germline lookup yields CDR1 SGHRS and CDR2 YFSETQ. CDR3 DNA: TGCGCCAGCAGCTCTAGCCTCGGGACTCGCCATCAAACATCCTCCTACAATGAGCAGTTCTTC. This translates into CASSSSLGTRHQTSSYNEQFF.

The chain recombines TRBV7-2 with TRBJ1-5, with D perhaps TRBD1 (5 bases). V lost 1 base, J lost 5 bases, and 12 bases lay in between. The CDR3 covers 15 residues. Germline CDR1 is SGHTA and CDR2 is FQGNSA. CDR3 region: CASSLGNRLYQPQHF. DNA for the CDR3: TGTGCCAGCAGCTTAGGGAACAGGCTCTATCAGCCCCAGCATTTT.

CDR3 region: CSVEGGTGNTIYF. CDR3 in DNA: TGCAGCGTTGAAGGGGGGACTGGAAACACCATATATTTT. The V gene is TRBV29-1, the J gene TRBJ1-3, with a weak D call TRBD1 (5 bases). Per germline, CDR1 SQVTM and CDR2 ANQGSEA. The CDR3 runs 13 residues. Trimming left V 1 base short and J 2 bases short, with 6 bases between. Filled out from reference TRBV29-1 and TRBJ1-3, the complete variable domain reads SAVISQKPSRDICQRGTSLTIQCQVDSQVTMMFWYRQQPGQSLTLIATANQGSEATYESGFVIDKFPISRPNLTFSTLTVSNMSPEDSSIYLCSVEGGTGNTIYFGEGSWLTVV.

The V call is TRBV6-1, the J call TRBJ2-5; the D gene is possibly TRBD2 (5 bases). Germline V gene sequence: CDR1 MNHNS, CDR2 SASEGT. Between the trimmed V and J ends, which lost 8 bases and 2 bases, there was a span of 18 bases. The CDR3 is made up of 15 amino acids. DNA of the CDR3: TGTGCCAGCCGTCCTACTAGTGCCGTACAAGAGACCCAGTACTTC. Translated: CASRPTSAVQETQYF.

This clone was picked up a small number of times. The rearrangement links TRBV5-4 to TRBJ2-7; D might be TRBD2 (5 bases). The V end lost 0 bases, the J end lost 2 bases, and 9 bases lay between the germline ends. This CDR3 has 14 residues. Germline V gene lookup returns CDR1 SGHNT and CDR2 YYREEE (reference sequence). CDR3 amino acids: CASSLGGSTYEQYF. CDR3 nucleotide sequence: TGTGCCAGCAGCTTGGGCGGGTCCACCTACGAGCAGTACTTC. Together with reference TRBV5-4 and TRBJ2-7, the CDR3 gives the full variable domain: ETGVTQSPTHLIKTRGQQVTLRCSSQSGHNTVSWYQQALGQGPQFIFQYYREEENGRGNFPPRFSGLQFPNYSSELNVNALELDDSALYLCASSLGGSTYEQYFGPGTRLTVT.

This clone has just a few counts. The rearrangement joins TRBV11-2 to TRBJ2-3, with a tentative D call TRBD2 (5 bases). The CDR3 has 13 amino acids. Germline V gene data show CDR1 as SGHAT and CDR2 as FQNNGV. V was trimmed by 4 bases and J by 5 bases, leaving 10 bases between them. The CDR3 protein is CASSYSAGDTQYF. The CDR3 DNA reads TGTGCCAGCAGCTACTCCGCGGGAGATACGCAGTATTTT.

V is TRBV5-1 and J is TRBJ2-7, with TRBD2 matching over 13 bases. This CDR3 contains 15 residues. J was trimmed by 7 bases and V by 3 bases; bases with no gene match: 7. Germline-derived CDR1 and CDR2 are SGHRS and YFSETQ. The CDR3 sequence: CASSSTSGRAKEQYF. The CDR3, as DNA: TGCGCCAGCAGCTCTACTAGCGGGAGGGCCAAGGAGCAGTACTTC.

V usage is TRBV27 and J usage is TRBJ2-2; D is perhaps TRBD2 (5 bases). The germline V and J ends were trimmed by 6 bases and 4 bases, with 18 bases remaining between them. The germline V gene has CDR1 MNHEY and CDR2 SMNVEV (reference sequence). The CDR3 runs to 16 residues. CDR3 amino acids: CASRPPRGAGTGELFF. In DNA, the CDR3 is TGTGCCAGCAGGCCACCACGGGGTGCGGGCACCGGGGAGCTGTTTTTT.

The genes are TRBV4-3 and TRBJ2-7; D gene unclear. Trimming stripped 0 bases from V and 3 bases from J, with 6 bases between. This CDR3 comprises 13 residues. The germline gives CDR1 LGHNA, CDR2 YSLEER. CDR3 protein: CASSQDILYEQYF. In nucleotides, the CDR3 is TGCGCCAGCAGCCAAGATATTCTCTACGAGCAGTACTTC.

The gene calls are TRBV6-1 and TRBJ1-1; tentative D call: TRBD1 (6 bases). CDR1 and CDR2 from the germline V gene are MNHNS and SASEGT. The CDR3 has 14 residues. Trimming shortened V by 4 bases and J by 2 bases, and 11 bases separated the two germline ends. The CDR3 protein is CASSVDRINTEAFF. The CDR3, as DNA: TGTGCCAGCAGTGTGGACAGAATAAACACTGAAGCTTTCTTT.

J is TRBJ2-2 and V is TRBV5-1; no definite D call. This CDR3 has 12 residues. V dropped 0 bases and J dropped 9 bases, with 6 bases sitting between them. Germline V lookup: CDR1 SGHRS, CDR2 YFSETQ. The DNA of the CDR3 is TGCGCCAGCAGCTTGGTACTCAGGGAGCTGTTTTTT. Protein: CASSLVLRELFF.

A few counts support this clone. This rearrangement joins TRBV19 to TRBJ1-5; D call uncertain. The ends were cut back, 3 bases at V and 7 bases at J, with 19 bases in the middle. The CDR3 sequence is 16 residues long. CDR1 and CDR2 (germline): LNHDA, SQIVND (reference sequence). The CDR3 region is CASSIPILGRAQPQHF. CDR3 in DNA: TGTGCCAGTAGTATCCCCATATTAGGGCGGGCACAGCCCCAGCATTTT.

This clone was recorded once. This chain joins TRBV4-2 and TRBJ1-4; TRBD1 might be the D (6 bases). Germline V gene data show CDR1 as LGHNA and CDR2 as YNFKEQ. V was clipped by 5 bases and J by 5 bases, with 18 bases between them. The length of the CDR3 is 16 residues. The CDR3 DNA is TGTGCCAGCAGCTCCTCCACCGGACAGACAAATGAAAAACTGTTTTTT. Translation: CASSSSTGQTNEKLFF.

The V call is TRBV29-1, the J call TRBJ1-1; D gene ambiguous. V lost 8 bases to trimming and J lost 3 bases, with 13 bases between them. Germline CDR1 and CDR2: SQVTM and ANQGSEA. This CDR3 is built from 12 residues. The CDR3 DNA sequence: TGCAGCTCGCAACCGAGGGACACTGAAGCTTTCTTT. This sequence encodes CSSQPRDTEAFF. The entire variable domain, with the rest obtained from reference TRBV29-1 and TRBJ1-1, is as follows: SAVISQKPSRDICQRGTSLTIQCQVDSQVTMMFWYRQQPGQSLTLIATANQGSEATYESGFVIDKFPISRPNLTFSTLTVSNMSPEDSSIYLCSSQPRDTEAFFGQGTRLTVV.

As concerns this clone: A read error may produce the germline difference seen at one junction end. V is TRBV7-7 and J is TRBJ2-5, with D perhaps matching TRBD1 (5 bases). The CDR3 extends over 14 amino acids. The germline V gene has CDR1 SSHAT and CDR2 FNYEAQ (reference sequence). CDR3 in DNA: TGTGCTAGCAGCGAGACAGCCTACCAAGAGACCCAGTACTTC. Protein sequence: CASSETAYQETQYF.

The gene calls are TRBV5-6 and TRBJ2-2, with D hard to call. This CDR3 has 15 residues. Trimming removed 0 bases at V and 3 bases at J, with 9 bases between. Per the germline V gene, CDR1 is SGHDT and CDR2 is YYEEEE. CDR3 sequence (DNA): TGTGCCAGCAGCTTGGATCCAGGTGACACCGGGGAGCTGTTTTTT. This sequence encodes CASSLDPGDTGELFF.

The chain couples TRBV2 to TRBJ1-3; no definite D call. The CDR3 extends over 15 amino acids. Trimming removed 6 bases from V and 6 bases from J, with 18 bases in between. Per germline, CDR1 SNHLY and CDR2 FYNNEI. The CDR3 here is CASRDRLRMENTIYF. In nucleotides, the CDR3 is TGTGCCAGCAGAGACCGCTTACGGATGGAAAACACCATATATTTT.

The sample holds one count of this clone. This chain uses TRBV19 with TRBJ1-1; no reliable D call. CDR1 and CDR2 (germline): LNHDA, SQIVND (reference sequence). The CDR3 loop spans 17 amino acids. The V end was cut by 5 bases, the J end by 1 base, with 20 bases between. The CDR3 bases are TGTGCCAGTAGTTTCCGTGGGGTAGGGTTCGGGAACACTGAAGCTTTCTTT. It translates to CASSFRGVGFGNTEAFF.